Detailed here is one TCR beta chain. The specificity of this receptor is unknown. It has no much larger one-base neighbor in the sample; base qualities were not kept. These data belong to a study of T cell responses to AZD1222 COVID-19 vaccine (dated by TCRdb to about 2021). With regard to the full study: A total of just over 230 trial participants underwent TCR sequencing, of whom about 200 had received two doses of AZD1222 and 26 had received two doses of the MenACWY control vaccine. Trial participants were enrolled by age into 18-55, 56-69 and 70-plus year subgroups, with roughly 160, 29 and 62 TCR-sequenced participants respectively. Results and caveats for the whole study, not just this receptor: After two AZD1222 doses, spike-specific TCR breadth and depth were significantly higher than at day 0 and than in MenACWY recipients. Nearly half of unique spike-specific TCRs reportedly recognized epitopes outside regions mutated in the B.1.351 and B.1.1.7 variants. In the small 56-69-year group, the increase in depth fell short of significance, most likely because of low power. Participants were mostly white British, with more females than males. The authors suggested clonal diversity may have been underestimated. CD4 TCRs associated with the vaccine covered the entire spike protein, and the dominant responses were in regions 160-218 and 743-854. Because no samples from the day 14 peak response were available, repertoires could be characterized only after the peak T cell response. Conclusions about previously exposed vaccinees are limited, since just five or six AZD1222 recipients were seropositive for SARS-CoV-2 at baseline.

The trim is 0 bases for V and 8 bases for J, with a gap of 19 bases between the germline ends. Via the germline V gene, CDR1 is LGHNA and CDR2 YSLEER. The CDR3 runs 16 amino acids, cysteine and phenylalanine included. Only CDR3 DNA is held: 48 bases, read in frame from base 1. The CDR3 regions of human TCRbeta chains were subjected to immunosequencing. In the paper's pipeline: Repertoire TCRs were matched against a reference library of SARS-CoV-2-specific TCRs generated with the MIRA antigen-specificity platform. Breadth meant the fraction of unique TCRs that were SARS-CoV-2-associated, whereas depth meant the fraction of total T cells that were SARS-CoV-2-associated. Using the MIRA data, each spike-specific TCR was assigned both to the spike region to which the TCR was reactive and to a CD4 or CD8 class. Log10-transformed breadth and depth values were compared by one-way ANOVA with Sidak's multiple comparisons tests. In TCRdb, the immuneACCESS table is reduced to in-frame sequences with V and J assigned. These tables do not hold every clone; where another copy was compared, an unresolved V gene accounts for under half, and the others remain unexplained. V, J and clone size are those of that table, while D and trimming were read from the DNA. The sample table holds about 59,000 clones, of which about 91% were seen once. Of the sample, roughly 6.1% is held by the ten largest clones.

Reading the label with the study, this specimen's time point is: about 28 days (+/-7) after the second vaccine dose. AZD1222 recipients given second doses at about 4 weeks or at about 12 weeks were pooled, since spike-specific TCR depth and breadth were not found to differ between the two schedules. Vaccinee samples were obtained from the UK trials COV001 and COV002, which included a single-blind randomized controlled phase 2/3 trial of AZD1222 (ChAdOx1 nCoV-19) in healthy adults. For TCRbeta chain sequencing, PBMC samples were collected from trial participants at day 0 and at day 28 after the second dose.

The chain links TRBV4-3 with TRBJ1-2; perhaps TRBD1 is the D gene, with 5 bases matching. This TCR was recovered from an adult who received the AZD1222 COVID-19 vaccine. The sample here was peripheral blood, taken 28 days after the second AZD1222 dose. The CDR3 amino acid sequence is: CASSQDTGRRTGGYTF. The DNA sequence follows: TGCGCCAGCAGCCAAGATACGGGACGCAGAACGGGCGGCTACACCTTC.